The rows below give T cell receptor beta chains drawn from one sample of a study of CD8 T cells in Susac syndrome. TCRdb redid the calling of the immunoSEQ multiplex PCR reads with MiXCR, one entry per CDR3 protein. Found here are 300,000 to 350,000 distinct CDR3 sequences, under 95% of them singletons; the top ten hold less than 0.08%. The sequenced material came from CD4+ T cells from PBMCs. These receptors were obtained from a human donor with multiple sclerosis. Each CDR3 is given with its conserved first and last residue. D genes are given only for firm matches. Expanded clones get a size class; other rows say once, few or many, or leave the size out.

size	D	V	J	DNA	CDR3
NA	TRBD2	TRBV6-2/TRBV6-3	TRBJ2-7	TGTGCCAGCAGTTTCTGGCTAGCGGCAAACGAGCAGTACTTC	CASSFWLAANEQYF
NA	NA	TRBV7-3	TRBJ2-7	TGTGCCAGCAGCTTAGTCGGGACGGCCTCCGAGCAGTACTTC	CASSLVGTASEQYF
NA	NA	TRBV29-1	TRBJ1-2	TGCAGCGTCGCGAGTAACTATGGCTACACCTTC	CSVASNYGYTF
NA	NA	TRBV5-1	TRBJ1-6	TGCGCCAGCAGCCTGGGCCCGGGACAAACAGGTTCACCCCTCCACTTT	CASSLGPGQTGSPLHF
NA	TRBD1	TRBV7-8	TRBJ2-7	TGTGCCAGCAGCTCTAGACAGGGTTTGAATACCTACGAGCAGTACTTC	CASSSRQGLNTYEQYF
NA	TRBD1	TRBV19	TRBJ2-5	TGTGCCAGTAGGGGACAGGGGGAGACCCAGTACTTC	CASRGQGETQYF
NA	TRBD1	TRBV3-1	TRBJ1-6	TGTGCCAGCAGCCAACCTACAGGGGACTCACCCCTCCACTTT	CASSQPTGDSPLHF
NA	NA	TRBV2	TRBJ2-3	TGTGCCAGCAACCTGGCCACAGATACGCAGTATTTT	CASNLATDTQYF
NA	NA	TRBV25-1	TRBJ1-1	TGTGCCAGCAGTGGTATCATGAACACTGAAGCTTTCTTT	CASSGIMNTEAFF
once	NA	TRBV19	TRBJ1-4	TGTGCCTCCACGGGGGGGCCCTACGAAAAACTGTTTTTT	CASTGGPYEKLFF
NA	NA	TRBV18	TRBJ2-7	TGTGCCAGCTCACCTGTCCCGGTAGTTTACGAGCAGTACTTC	CASSPVPVVYEQYF
NA	TRBD2	TRBV5-1	TRBJ2-1	TGCGCCAGCAGCCCCAAAACTAGCGGGGGATACAATGAGCAGTTCTTC	CASSPKTSGGYNEQFF
NA	NA	TRBV29-1	TRBJ1-3	TGCAGCGTTGCGGCAGGCACCTCTGGAAACACCATATATTTT	CSVAAGTSGNTIYF
once	NA	TRBV20-1	TRBJ1-4	TGCAGTGCTAGAGCTGATGGTAGCAGTGAAAAACTGTTTTTT	CSARADGSSEKLFF
NA	NA	TRBV19	TRBJ1-5	TGTGCCAGTAGTAAGGCGGGGACTCTATTTGATAGCAATCAGCCCCAGCATTTT	CASSKAGTLFDSNQPQHF
NA	NA	TRBV20-1	TRBJ1-2	TGCAGTGCTTACGCTACAGGCGGCTACACCTTC	CSAYATGGYTF
once	TRBD1	TRBV6-2/TRBV6-3	TRBJ1-2	TGTGCCGGTGGACAGGGGCCTGGCTACACCTTC	CAGGQGPGYTF
NA	TRBD1	TRBV28	TRBJ2-7	TGTGCCAGCAGCTACAGGGGATACGAGCAGTACTTC	CASSYRGYEQYF
NA	NA	TRBV7-2	TRBJ2-6	TGTGCCAGCAGCTTAATCACCAATGGGGCCTCTGGGGCCAACGTCCTGACTTTC	CASSLITNGASGANVLTF
NA	NA	TRBV12-5	TRBJ2-7	TGTGCTAGTGGTTTGGTTCCCCCGGACAGACACTACGAGCAGTACTTC	CASGLVPPDRHYEQYF
NA	NA	TRBV18	TRBJ1-4	TGTGCCAGCTCACCCGGGACCAGAGGCGAGGTGGAAAAACTGTTTTTT	CASSPGTRGEVEKLFF
NA	NA	TRBV3-1	TRBJ2-3	TGTGCCAGCAGCCAGGGGACAAATAAAGGGGATACGCAGTATTTT	CASSQGTNKGDTQYF
NA	TRBD1	TRBV20-1	TRBJ2-7	TGCAGTGCTAGATCCGGGACAGGCGAGCAGTACTTC	CSARSGTGEQYF
NA	NA	TRBV6-5	TRBJ2-7	TGTGCCAGCAGCTCCTCCAGCGGAAACTACGAGCAGTACTTC	CASSSSSGNYEQYF
NA	TRBD2	TRBV7-2	TRBJ2-3	TGTGCCAGCAGCCAAGGATTCCCGGGACTAGCCGGAGATACGCAGTATTTT	CASSQGFPGLAGDTQYF
NA	TRBD2	TRBV27	TRBJ2-1	TGTGCCAGCAGTTTTTGGGGACTAGAGTACCATGAGCAGTTCTTC	CASSFWGLEYHEQFF
NA	NA	TRBV28	TRBJ2-4	TGTGCCAGCAGTTTACAAACCCAAGCCAAAAACATTCAGTACTTC	CASSLQTQAKNIQYF
NA	TRBD1	TRBV6-2/TRBV6-3	TRBJ2-7	TGTGCCAGCAGTTACGCGGGACAGGATTTTTCCTACGAGCAGTACTTC	CASSYAGQDFSYEQYF
NA	NA	TRBV7-3	TRBJ1-1	TGTGCCAGCAGCTTACGGGGAGACCGGACAGAAGCTTTCTTT	CASSLRGDRTEAFF
NA	NA	TRBV2	TRBJ1-1	TGTGCCAGCAGTTGGGGGGCGACTGAAGCTTTCTTT	CASSWGATEAFF
NA	NA	TRBV30	TRBJ1-1	TGTGCCTGGAGTCCCGACAGGACGGTGGAAGCTTTCTTT	CAWSPDRTVEAFF
few	NA	TRBV7-2	TRBJ2-7	TGTGCCAGCAGCGCCTCAGGGTTTTACGAGCAGTACTTC	CASSASGFYEQYF
NA	TRBD2	TRBV10-3	TRBJ2-7	TGTGCCATCAGTGATTCGGTAACTAGCGATCTGACCTACGAGCAGTACTTC	CAISDSVTSDLTYEQYF
NA	TRBD2	TRBV9	TRBJ2-5	TGTGCCAGCAGCACAACTAGCGGGGGGGCCCAAGAGACCCAGTACTTC	CASSTTSGGAQETQYF
NA	NA	TRBV6-5	TRBJ1-2	TGTGCCAGCAGTACGACAGGATCTGGATATGGCTACACCTTC	CASSTTGSGYGYTF